This entry lists 13 T cell receptor beta chains sequenced from one sample in a study of blood T cell repertoires in COVID-19. Sequenced by immunoSEQ multiplex PCR; TCRdb stores in-frame clones only, minus some. The sample holds some 170,000 clones; 84% are singletons and the top ten take over 12%. Sequencing was carried out using PBMCs or T cells enriched from blood (not recorded which). These receptors all come from a man aged 50-60 years who had recovered from COVID-19.

This clone was seen just once. The gene calls are TRBV5-8 and TRBJ1-5; possibly TRBD1 for D (5 bases). Trimming left V 2 bases short and J 3 bases short, with 12 bases between. This CDR3 is built from 15 residues. CDR1 and CDR2 (germline): SGHTS, YDEGEE. Here the CDR3 reads CASSLSAGYNQPQHF. CDR3 DNA sequence: TGTGCCAGCAGCTTATCAGCAGGGTACAATCAGCCCCAGCATTTT.

This clone was detected once. The gene calls are TRBV5-4 and TRBJ1-4; no firm D call. The germline V gene has CDR1 SGHNT and CDR2 YYREEE (reference sequence). This CDR3 has 14 amino acids. V was cut by 0 bases and J by 6 bases, with 9 bases left in between. The CDR3 here is CASSLAGVDEKLFF. The CDR3 nucleotides are TGTGCCAGCAGCTTGGCAGGTGTCGATGAAAAACTGTTTTTT.

Only one count was recorded for this clone. The chain links TRBV4-2 to TRBJ2-7, with 8 positions matching TRBD2. The CDR3 is 16 residues long. The J segment lost 0 bases and the V segment lost 3 bases, leaving 7 bases of the junction unmatched. Germline V gene sequence: CDR1 LGHNA, CDR2 YNFKEQ. This CDR3 is CASSQDSGTSSYEQYF. CDR3 nucleotide sequence: TGTGCCAGCAGCCAGGATAGCGGGACTAGCTCCTACGAGCAGTACTTC.

The J gene is TRBJ1-5, the V gene TRBV30; D unresolved. Per the germline V gene, CDR1 is GTSNPN and CDR2 is SVGIG (reference sequence). The CDR3 length is 12 residues. V was pared by 4 bases and J by 5 bases, with 9 bases between. CDR3 sequence reads: CAWISGDQPQHF. The CDR3 bases are TGTGCCTGGATAAGCGGGGATCAGCCCCAGCATTTT.

The chain carries TRBV11-2 and TRBJ1-3; D is ambiguous. The CDR3 is 15 residues long. The germline CDR1 and CDR2 sequences are SGHAT and FQNNGV. V was trimmed by 0 bases and J by 4 bases, leaving 10 bases between them. CDR3 in DNA: TGTGCCAGCAGCTTAGATCCGAGTTCCGGAAACACCATATATTTT. The encoded protein is CASSLDPSSGNTIYF. The whole variable domain, filled in from reference TRBV11-2 and TRBJ1-3, reads EAGVAQSPRYKIIEKRQSVAFWCNPISGHATLYWYQQILGQGPKLLIQFQNNGVVDDSQLPKDRFSAERLKGVDSTLKIQPAKLEDSAVYLCASSLDPSSGNTIYFGEGSWLTVV.

The chain joins TRBV28 to TRBJ1-2; 10 positions match TRBD1. Germline V lookup: CDR1 MDHEN, CDR2 SYDVKM. The CDR3 extends over 15 amino acids. The trim removed 5 bases at V and 2 bases at J, leaving 5 bases unmatched. The CDR3 region has the DNA TGTGCCAGCAGTCCCGGGACAGGGGCGAACTATGGCTACACCTTC. Translated: CASSPGTGANYGYTF.

This clone was counted once. The chain is built from TRBV14 and TRBJ1-2; 9 nucleotides align to TRBD1. Germline trimming cut 0 bases from V and 4 bases from J; bases unmatched to any gene: 6. The germline V gene has CDR1 SGHDN and CDR2 FVKESK. There are 16 residues in the CDR3. The CDR3 DNA sequence: TGTGCCAGCAGCCAAGATGCGGACAGGGGTACCTATGGCTACACCTTC. Protein sequence: CASSQDADRGTYGYTF. Using reference TRBV14 and TRBJ1-2 for the parts outside the CDR3, the full variable domain is EAGVTQFPSHSVIEKGQTVTLRCDPISGHDNLYWYRRVMGKEIKFLLHFVKESKQDESGMPNNRFLAERTGGTYSTLKVQPAELEDSGVYFCASSQDADRGTYGYTFGSGTRLTVV.

The V gene is TRBV5-6, the J gene TRBJ2-1, with TRBD1 matching over 9 bases. V lost 4 bases and J lost 2; bases outside the gene matches: 4. CDR1 is SGHDT, CDR2 YYEEEE, per germline. This CDR3 is 15 amino acids long. The CDR3 reads CASSPGQGTYNEQFF. DNA for the CDR3: TGTGCCAGCAGCCCGGGACAGGGAACCTACAATGAGCAGTTCTTC.

This clone was picked up one time. This chain connects TRBV29-1 to TRBJ1-2; D not resolved. V lost 3 bases, J lost 7 bases, and 6 bases lay in between. CDR3 length: 10 amino acids. Germline V gene sequence: CDR1 SQVTM, CDR2 ANQGSEA. DNA for the CDR3: TGCAGCGTTGATCGGGGTGGCTACACCTTC. As protein: CSVDRGGYTF. The variable domain in full, with the rest retrieved from reference TRBV29-1 and TRBJ1-2, is SAVISQKPSRDICQRGTSLTIQCQVDSQVTMMFWYRQQPGQSLTLIATANQGSEATYESGFVIDKFPISRPNLTFSTLTVSNMSPEDSSIYLCSVDRGGYTFGSGTRLTVV.

This chain links TRBV10-3 with TRBJ2-2, with 8 bases aligning to TRBD1. The CDR3 has 13 amino acids. The trim removed 6 bases at V and 6 bases at J, leaving 3 bases unmatched. Germline assignment: CDR1 ENHRY and CDR2 SYGVKD. CDR3 amino acids: CAIRGQEAGELFF. The CDR3 bases are TGTGCCATCAGGGGACAGGAGGCCGGGGAGCTGTTTTTT.

The chain is built from TRBV18 and TRBJ2-1, with 8 nucleotides matching TRBD2. The CDR3 contains 13 residues. The J segment lost 8 bases and the V segment lost 5 bases, leaving 5 bases of the junction unmatched. Germline V CDR1 and CDR2: KGHSH, LQKENI. The CDR3: CASSFGLAYEQFF. CDR3 coding DNA: TGTGCCAGCTCATTTGGACTAGCTTATGAGCAGTTCTTC.

The chain joins TRBV2 to TRBJ1-1; D may be TRBD1 (5 bases). V was cut by 6 bases and J by 11 bases, with 16 bases left in between. This CDR3 comprises 12 residues. The germline V gene has CDR1 SNHLY and CDR2 FYNNEI. CDR3 region: CASRPDGGFAFF. As DNA, the CDR3 is TGTGCCAGCAGACCCGACGGGGGATTTGCTTTCTTT.

The rearrangement links TRBV6-5 to TRBJ2-7; the D is unclear. Germline V gives CDR1 MNHEY, CDR2 SVGAGI. V was shortened by 3 bases and J by 1 base, with 13 bases between the two germline ends. This CDR3 is built from 15 residues. The CDR3 is CASSYIMGSSYEQYF. DNA of the CDR3: TGTGCCAGCAGTTATATAATGGGCAGTTCCTACGAGCAGTACTTC.